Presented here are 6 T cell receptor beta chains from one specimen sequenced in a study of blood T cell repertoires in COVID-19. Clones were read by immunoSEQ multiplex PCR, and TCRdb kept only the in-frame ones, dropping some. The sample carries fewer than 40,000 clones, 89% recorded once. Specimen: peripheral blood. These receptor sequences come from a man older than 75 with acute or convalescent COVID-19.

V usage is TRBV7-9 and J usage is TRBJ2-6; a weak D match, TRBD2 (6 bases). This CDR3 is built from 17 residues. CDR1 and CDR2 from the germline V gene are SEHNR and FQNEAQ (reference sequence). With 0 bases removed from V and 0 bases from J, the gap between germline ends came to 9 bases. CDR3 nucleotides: TGTGCCAGCAGCTTAGCGGAGGGGAGCTCTGGGGCCAACGTCCTGACTTTC. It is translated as CASSLAEGSSGANVLTF.

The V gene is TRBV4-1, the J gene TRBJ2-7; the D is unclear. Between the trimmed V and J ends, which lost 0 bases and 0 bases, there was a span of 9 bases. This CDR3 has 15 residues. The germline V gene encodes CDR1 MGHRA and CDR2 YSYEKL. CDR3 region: CASSQELVSSYEQYF. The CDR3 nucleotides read TGCGCCAGCAGCCAAGAGTTGGTCAGCTCCTACGAGCAGTACTTC.

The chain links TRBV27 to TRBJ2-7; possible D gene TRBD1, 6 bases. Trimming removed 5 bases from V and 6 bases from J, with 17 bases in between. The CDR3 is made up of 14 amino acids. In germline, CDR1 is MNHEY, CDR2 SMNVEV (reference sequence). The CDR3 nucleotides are TGTGCCAGCAGTCTCCGGACAGATGGAGTCGAGCAGTACTTC. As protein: CASSLRTDGVEQYF.

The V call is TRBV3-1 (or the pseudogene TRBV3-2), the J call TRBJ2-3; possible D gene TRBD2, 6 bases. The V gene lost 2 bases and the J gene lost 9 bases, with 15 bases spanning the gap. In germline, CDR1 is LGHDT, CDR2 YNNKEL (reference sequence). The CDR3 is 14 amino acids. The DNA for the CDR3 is TGTGCCAGCAGCCAATCCTCTGAAGCGGGCACGCAGTATTTT. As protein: CASSQSSEAGTQYF.

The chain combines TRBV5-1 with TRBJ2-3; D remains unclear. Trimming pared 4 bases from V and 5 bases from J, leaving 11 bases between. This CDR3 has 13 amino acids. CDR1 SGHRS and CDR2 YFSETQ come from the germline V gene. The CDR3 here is CASSQRLGDTQYF. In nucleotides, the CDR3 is TGCGCCAGCAGCCAGAGGTTGGGAGATACGCAGTATTTT.

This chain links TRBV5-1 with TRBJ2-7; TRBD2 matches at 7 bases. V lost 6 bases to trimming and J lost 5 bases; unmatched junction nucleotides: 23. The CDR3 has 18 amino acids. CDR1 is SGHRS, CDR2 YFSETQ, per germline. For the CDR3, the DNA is TGCGCCAGCACCCTAAGCGGGGCAGGCAGCTTCCTCGTCCACGAGCAGTACTTC. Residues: CASTLSGAGSFLVHEQYF.